The clone carrying this T cell receptor (beta chain) was seen more than once but under ten times. The source of the sample is a study of control samples from healthy donors and cancer patients. Clones were sequenced by immunoSEQ multiplex PCR, and TCRdb holds only the in-frame ones, with some missing. The repertoire has about 48,000 clones, approximately 93% of them found once; the top ten carry 23%. The V gene lost 0 bases and the J gene lost 1 base, with 7 bases spanning the gap. The CDR3 is made up of 16 amino acids. V usage is TRBV23-1 and J usage is TRBJ2-6; D is possibly TRBD1 (6 bases). TRBV23-1 is labeled an ORF, and its function is uncertain. Source material: PBMCs. The receptor's source is a woman between 50 and 59 years old with head and neck cancer. The CDR3 region is CASSQSGASGANVLTF. In nucleotides, the CDR3 is TGCGCCAGCAGTCAATCGGGGGCTTCTGGGGCCAACGTCCTGACTTTC.